The 2 T cell receptor beta chains reported below all come from one sample, sequenced in a study of shared clonotypes between healthy human individuals. Assay: immunoSEQ multiplex PCR; the TCRdb copy retains only in-frame clones and omits some. In the table there are some 500,000 clones, about 96% of which are singletons. Source material: naive CD4+ T cells sorted from blood. Subset noted: CD45RA+ positively selected. The receptors were gathered from a woman in her 30s in good health.

The rearrangement uses TRBV5-4 and TRBJ2-1, with 9 bases lining up with TRBD2. With 5 bases clipped from V and 4 bases from J, the junction kept 4 bases outside the gene matches. This CDR3 region has 14 residues. The germline gives CDR1 SGHNT, CDR2 YYREEE (reference sequence). DNA for the CDR3: TGTGCCAGCAGTTATAGCGGGAGTTACAATGAGCAGTTCTTC. Amino acid sequence: CASSYSGSYNEQFF.

J is TRBJ1-1 and V is TRBV9; possible D gene TRBD1, 6 bases. CDR1 and CDR2 (germline): SGDLS, YYNGEE. CDR3 length equals 14 residues. V was pared by 0 bases and J by 4 bases, with 10 bases between. The CDR3 DNA follows: TGTGCCAGCAGCGTAGGGCAGGGGAGCACTGAAGCTTTCTTT. It specifies CASSVGQGSTEAFF. Based on the CDR3 plus reference TRBV9 and TRBJ1-1, the full variable domain is DSGVTQTPKHLITATGQRVTLRCSPRSGDLSVYWYQQSLDQGLQFLIQYYNGEERAKGNILERFSAQQFPDLHSELNLSSLELGDSALYFCASSVGQGSTEAFFGQGTRLTVV.